These 13 T cell receptor beta chains were all obtained from the same sample, sequenced in a study of PD-L1 blockade in urothelial cancer. Sequenced by immunoSEQ multiplex PCR; TCRdb stores in-frame clones only, minus some. The table lists 40,000 or so clones, about four fifths of them singletons. This material consisted of PBMCs, taken around atezolizumab (anti-PD-L1) treatment. These TCRs come from a man between 65 and 85 years old with urothelial cancer.

This rearrangement joins TRBV7-6 to TRBJ2-5; TRBD2 agrees at 7 bases. CDR1 SGHVS and CDR2 FNYEAQ come from the germline V gene. CDR3 size: 17 residues. The V gene end was trimmed by 1 base and the J gene end by 4 bases; junction bases not matched to a gene: 12. This CDR3 is CASSLDIPAGLGETQYF. In DNA form, the CDR3 reads TGTGCCAGCAGCTTAGACATTCCAGCGGGGTTGGGAGAGACCCAGTACTTC.

The chain couples TRBV5-1 to TRBJ1-4, with TRBD1 matching over 11 bases. The V and J ends lost 4 bases and 7 bases, in that order; junction bases with no gene match: 6. Germline CDR1 is SGHRS and CDR2 is YFSETQ. This CDR3 is built from 15 residues. CDR3 region: CASSPRTGGFEKLFF. CDR3 DNA sequence: TGCGCCAGCAGCCCAAGGACAGGGGGCTTTGAAAAACTGTTTTTT.

The chain joins TRBV7-2 to TRBJ2-7, with D possibly matching TRBD2 (5 bases). This CDR3 contains 14 residues. Per germline, CDR1 SGHTA and CDR2 FQGNSA. V shed 8 bases and J shed 3 bases, with 17 bases lying between them. In DNA form, the CDR3 reads TGTGCCAGCGCGGTCGAGGCCGGGAACTACGAGCAGTACTTC. Translating gives CASAVEAGNYEQYF.

The gene calls are TRBV11-2 and TRBJ1-2; no firm D call. CDR3 length equals 12 residues. Germline lookup yields CDR1 SGHAT and CDR2 FQNNGV. With 7 bases removed from V and 6 bases from J, the gap between germline ends came to 12 bases. The DNA for the CDR3 is TGTGCCAGCACCCCTACCACTCATGGCTACACCTTC. Translation gives CASTPTTHGYTF.

The genes are TRBV11-3 and TRBJ1-1, with D perhaps matching TRBD1 (5 bases). The CDR3 is 15 residues long. Germline assignment: CDR1 SGHNT and CDR2 YENEEA. V was trimmed by 1 base and J by 1 base, leaving 10 bases between them. This CDR3 reads CASSLGQGRNTEAFF. The CDR3 nucleotides are TGTGCCAGCAGCTTAGGCCAGGGTCGGAACACTGAAGCTTTCTTT.

This clone has a handful of counts. V gene TRBV6-1 combines with J gene TRBJ2-5, with unresolved D. CDR1 MNHNS and CDR2 SASEGT come from the germline V gene. The V end lost 5 bases, the J end lost 3 bases, and 13 bases lay between the germline ends. The CDR3 has 14 amino acids. The chain's CDR3 is CASSLNNLKETQYF. As DNA, the CDR3 is TGTGCCAGCAGTTTAAACAATCTTAAAGAGACCCAGTACTTC.

The gene calls are TRBV19 and TRBJ1-2; 7 nucleotides line up with TRBD1. The junction had 7 bases not matched to a gene; V was cut back by 5 bases and J by 4 bases. This CDR3 is 14 amino acids long. Germline V lookup: CDR1 LNHDA, CDR2 SQIVND (reference sequence). DNA of the CDR3: TGTGCCAGTAGTTTTTTCCCAGGGGGCTATGGCTACACCTTC. Translating gives CASSFFPGGYGYTF.

This chain links TRBV7-6 with TRBJ2-1, with D tentatively TRBD2 (6 bases). This CDR3 has 16 amino acids. Germline CDR1 SGHVS, CDR2 FNYEAQ. With 1 base removed from V and 4 bases from J, the gap between germline ends came to 14 bases. In nucleotides, the CDR3 is TGTGCCAGCAGCTTAGACCCCAGCGGGCCTTACAATGAGCAGTTCTTC. This sequence encodes CASSLDPSGPYNEQFF.

The genes are TRBV5-1 and TRBJ2-1; D call uncertain. V was clipped by 0 bases and J by 3 bases, with 10 bases between them. The CDR3 consists of 15 residues. Per the germline V gene, CDR1 is SGHRS and CDR2 is YFSETQ. The CDR3 sequence is CASSLVQADYNEQFF. Written as DNA, the CDR3 is TGCGCCAGCAGCTTGGTCCAGGCAGACTACAATGAGCAGTTCTTC.

J is TRBJ2-7 and V is TRBV19, with TRBD2 matching 7 bases. Germline trimming cut 3 bases from V and 2 bases from J; bases unmatched to any gene: 7. CDR1 and CDR2 from the germline V gene are LNHDA and SQIVND (reference sequence). The CDR3 runs to 15 residues. The CDR3 reads CASSIGGGGTYEQYF. CDR3 DNA: TGTGCCAGTAGTATTGGCGGGGGTGGGACCTACGAGCAGTACTTC. Complete variable domain (other parts from reference TRBV19 and TRBJ2-7): DGGITQSPKYLFRKEGQNVTLSCEQNLNHDAMYWYRQDPGQGLRLIYYSQIVNDFQKGDIAEGYSVSREKKESFPLTVTSAQKNPTAFYLCASSIGGGGTYEQYFGPGTRLTVT.

This clone was seen only a few times. In nucleotides, the CDR3 is TGCGCCAGCAGCCAAGATTCGGGAGTGGCCGACGGCTACACCTTC. It translates to CASSQDSGVADGYTF. V and J are TRBV4-3 and TRBJ1-2; D unresolved. This CDR3 has 15 residues. Germline-derived CDR1 and CDR2 are LGHNA and YSLEER. V was shortened by 0 bases and J by 8 bases, with 16 bases between the two germline ends.

The V gene is TRBV19, the J gene TRBJ1-5; 7 bases fit TRBD1. The CDR3 sequence is 14 residues long. CDR1 is LNHDA, CDR2 SQIVND, per germline (reference sequence). Trimming cost V 4 bases and J 3 bases; bases outside gene matches: 3. DNA for the CDR3: TGTGCCAGTAGTACCGGGACAGCCAATCAGCCCCAGCATTTT. It yields the protein CASSTGTANQPQHF.

This chain links TRBV6-1 with TRBJ1-2, with 8 bases fitting TRBD1. The trim removed 10 bases at V and 8 bases at J, leaving 9 bases unmatched. CDR1 is MNHNS and CDR2 is SASEGT in the germline V gene. CDR3 length equals 12 residues. The CDR3 sequence: CATTQGAGGYTF. In DNA form, the CDR3 reads TGTGCCACCACCCAGGGGGCGGGAGGCTACACCTTC.